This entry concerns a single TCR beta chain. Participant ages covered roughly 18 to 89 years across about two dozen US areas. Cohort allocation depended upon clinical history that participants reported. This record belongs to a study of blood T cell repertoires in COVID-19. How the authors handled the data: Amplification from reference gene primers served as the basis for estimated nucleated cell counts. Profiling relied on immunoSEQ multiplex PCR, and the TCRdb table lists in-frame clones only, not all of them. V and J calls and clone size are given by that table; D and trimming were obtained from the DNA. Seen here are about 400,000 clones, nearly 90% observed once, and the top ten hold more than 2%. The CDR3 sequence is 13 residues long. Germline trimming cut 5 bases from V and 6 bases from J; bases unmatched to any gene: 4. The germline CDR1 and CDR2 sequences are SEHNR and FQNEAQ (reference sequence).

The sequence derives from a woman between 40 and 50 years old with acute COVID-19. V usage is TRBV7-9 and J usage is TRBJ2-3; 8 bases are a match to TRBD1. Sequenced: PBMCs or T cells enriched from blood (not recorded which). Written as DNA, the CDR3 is TGTGCCAGCAGCCGGACAGGGACCGATACGCAGTATTTT. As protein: CASSRTGTDTQYF.